These 5 T cell receptor beta chains were all obtained from the same sample, sequenced in a study of shared clonotypes between healthy human individuals. Data came from immunoSEQ multiplex PCR; TCRdb stores just in-frame clones and leaves some out. Found here are approximately 2.3 million clones, just over 90% of them singletons; the top ten hold approximately 0.4%. Sequenced sample: naive CD4+ T cells from PBMCs. Indicated subset: CD45RA+ positively selected. All receptors derive from a man younger than 35 in good health. Some clones in this sample may be carry-over from other donors' samples.

The rearrangement joins TRBV7-3 to TRBJ2-1, with D unresolved. V dropped 2 bases and J dropped 8 bases, with 4 bases sitting between them. The CDR3 runs to 11 residues. Germline values: CDR1 SGHTA, CDR2 FQGTGA. CDR3 DNA sequence: TGTGCCAGCAGCTTATCCGATGAGCAGTTCTTC. This gives the protein CASSLSDEQFF.

Here the CDR3 DNA reads TGCGCCAGCAGCCAAGACTACAGGGGGCGTGATGTTCAGCCCCAGCATTTT. Protein: CASSQDYRGRDVQPQHF. The chain is built from TRBV4-3 and TRBJ1-5; 9 bases agree with TRBD1. The germline V gene has CDR1 LGHNA and CDR2 YSLEER. This CDR3 contains 17 residues. J was trimmed by 6 bases and V by 0 bases; bases with no gene match: 9.

About this clone: The sample holds other DNA sequences that translate to the same CDR3. The rearrangement links TRBV7-2 to TRBJ1-1; no firm D call. The germline gives CDR1 SGHTA, CDR2 FQGNSA. The CDR3 totals 13 residues. Trimming cost V 0 bases and J 1 base, with 3 bases left between them. CDR3 amino acids: CASSLARNTEAFF. CDR3 nucleotides: TGTGCCAGCAGCTTAGCCCGGAACACTGAAGCTTTCTTT.

Remarks on this clone: Other DNA sequences of this sample code for an identical CDR3. The chain has TRBV19 and TRBJ2-7; 8 bases are shared with TRBD2. Germline V gene lookup returns CDR1 LNHDA and CDR2 SQIVND (reference sequence). The CDR3 runs 14 residues. Unmatched junction bases numbered 5, after V lost 4 bases and J lost 3 bases. Here the CDR3 reads CASSTPGGVYEQYF. The CDR3 nucleotides read TGTGCCAGTAGTACCCCGGGGGGGGTCTACGAGCAGTACTTC. Combining the CDR3 with reference TRBV19 and TRBJ2-7 gives the whole variable domain DGGITQSPKYLFRKEGQNVTLSCEQNLNHDAMYWYRQDPGQGLRLIYYSQIVNDFQKGDIAEGYSVSREKKESFPLTVTSAQKNPTAFYLCASSTPGGVYEQYFGPGTRLTVT.

Remarks on this clone: In the same sample, other DNA sequences code for this CDR3. The gene calls are TRBV2 and TRBJ1-5; D is possibly TRBD1 (5 bases). Trimming shortened V by 4 bases and J by 0 bases, and 10 bases separated the two germline ends. Germline CDR1 is SNHLY and CDR2 is FYNNEI. The CDR3 is 15 amino acids. The CDR3 spells CASSGDRGSNQPQHF. The CDR3 DNA is TGTGCCAGCAGTGGGGACCGGGGTAGCAATCAGCCCCAGCATTTT.